In this sample, the clone carrying this T cell receptor (beta chain) turned up many times. Antigen: not known. Germline V CDR1 and CDR2: MNHNS, SASEGT. This CDR3 has 17 residues. Trimming took off 1 base at V and 8 bases at J, with 21 bases between the two ends. Preparation of the TCRbeta library used unique molecular identifiers. TCRdb used MiXCR to reprocess the PCR reads, holding one entry per CDR3 protein. The table shows approximately 82,000 distinct CDR3 sequences, with less than 20% occurring only once. The data originate from a study of T-cell reconstitution after alpha-beta-depleted transplantation in children. Study results and caveats: There were reportedly several hundred expanded graft clones from which alpha-beta T cells came about two months after transplant. Surviving recipient T cells and thymic progenitors produced the high day-60 TCRbeta diversity seen in some patients. T cells produced anew were the main source of T-cell counts and diversity one year after transplant.

The sequencing here drew on PBMCs, mostly from graft donor cells, taken 360 days after TCRalphabeta/CD19-depleted stem cell transplant. The TCR sequence derives from a male patient between 2 and 10 years old who had a stem cell transplant for acute lymphoblastic leukemia, so the T cells may come from the graft donor. V and J are TRBV6-1 and TRBJ2-1, with D possibly TRBD2 on 6 matching bases. CDR3 DNA: TGTGCCAGCAGTGAAGGCAGTAAGGGACTCCTCCGGGATGAGCAGTTCTTC. Amino acid sequence: CASSEGSKGLLRDEQFF.